This T cell receptor (beta chain) was retrieved from a study of cytomegalovirus exposure and HLA in healthy donors. Germline assignment: CDR1 SGHNT and CDR2 YENEEA. This CDR3 is built from 15 residues. V was clipped by 3 bases and J by 3 bases, with 11 bases between them. PCR primers comprised 60 Vbeta and 13 Jbeta primers. Profiled with immunoSEQ multiplex PCR; TCRdb holds only in-frame clones, not every one. This sample's clone table lists some 130,000 clones. Sequenced: PBMCs. The chain is built from TRBV11-3 and TRBJ2-2; tentative D call: TRBD1 (6 bases). This sequence was found in a young man in good health and CMV-seronegative. The CDR3 DNA follows: TGTGCCAGCAGCTTTGTCTCAGGGGACACCGGGGAGCTGTTTTTT. It yields the protein CASSFVSGDTGELFF.